This T cell receptor (beta chain) was captured in a study of shared T cell receptors in the human thymus. Losses at the gene ends were 7 bases for V and 0 bases for J; bases not matched to a gene: 9. The CDR3 contains 16 residues. From germline, CDR1 is LNHNV and CDR2 YYDKDF (reference sequence). Here immunoSEQ multiplex PCR was the method, and the copy in TCRdb shows in-frame clones only, minus some. The sample records 500,000 to 750,000 clones, 88% being singletons. In addition, the sample was reused for a study of human thymus T cells. That report notes: The authors found apparently biased V and J gene usage in thymic and blood repertoires.

The rearrangement uses TRBV15 and TRBJ2-3, with TRBD1 identical over 8 bases. The clonotype originates from a boy younger than two with a congenital heart defect. Specimen: thymocytes. This CDR3 is CATTSRTGTSTDTQYF. The CDR3 DNA sequence: TGTGCCACCACCTCCCGGACAGGGACTAGCACAGATACGCAGTATTTT.